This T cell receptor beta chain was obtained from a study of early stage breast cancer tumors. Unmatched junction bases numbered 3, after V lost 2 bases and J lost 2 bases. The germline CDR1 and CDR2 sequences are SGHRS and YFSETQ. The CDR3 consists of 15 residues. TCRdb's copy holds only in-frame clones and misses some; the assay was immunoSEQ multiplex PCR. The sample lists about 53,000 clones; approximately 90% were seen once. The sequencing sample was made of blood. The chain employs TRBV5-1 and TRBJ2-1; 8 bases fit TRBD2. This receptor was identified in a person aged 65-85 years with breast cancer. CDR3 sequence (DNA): TGCGCCAGCAGCTTCGGGACTAGTCCCTACAATGAGCAGTTCTTC. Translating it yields CASSFGTSPYNEQFF.